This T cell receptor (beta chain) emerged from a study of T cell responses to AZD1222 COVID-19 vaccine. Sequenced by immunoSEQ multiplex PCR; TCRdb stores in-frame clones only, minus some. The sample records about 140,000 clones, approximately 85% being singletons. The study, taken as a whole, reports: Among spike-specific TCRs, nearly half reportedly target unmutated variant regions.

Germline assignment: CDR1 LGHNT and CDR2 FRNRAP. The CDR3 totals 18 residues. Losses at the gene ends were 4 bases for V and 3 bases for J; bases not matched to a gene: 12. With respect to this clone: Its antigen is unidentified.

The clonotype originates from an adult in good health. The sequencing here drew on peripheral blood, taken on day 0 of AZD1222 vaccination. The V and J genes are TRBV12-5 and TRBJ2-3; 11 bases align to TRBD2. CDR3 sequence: CASGSRLISGRATDTQYF. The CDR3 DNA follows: TGTGCTAGTGGTTCCCGCCTTATTAGCGGGAGGGCAACAGATACGCAGTATTTT.